The present T cell receptor (beta chain) was sequenced within a study of cytomegalovirus exposure and HLA in healthy donors. Study-wide findings and caveats: V- and J-gene trimming in TCR beta was tied to a missense DCLRE1C variant by an analysis performed later. Some TCR beta chains (over 150 of them) were listed as cytomegalovirus-associated.

Germline CDR1 is LNHDA and CDR2 is SQIVND (reference sequence). The CDR3 is made up of 13 amino acids. V shed 4 bases, J shed 6 bases, and the junction held 6 bases outside the gene matches. PCR primers comprised 60 Vbeta and 13 Jbeta primers. Clones were read by immunoSEQ multiplex PCR, and TCRdb kept only the in-frame ones, dropping some. The sample holds about 180,000 clones, 65% to 90% seen once. Healthy individuals who donated bone marrow served as the donors. About this clone itself: Its antigen is not identified.

Sequenced: PBMCs. This TCR was sampled from a girl under 10 years old in good health and CMV-seropositive. The V gene is TRBV19, the J gene TRBJ2-7; 7 positions agree with TRBD1. The CDR3 here is CASSTDRFREQYF. CDR3 DNA: TGTGCCAGTAGTACGGACAGGTTTCGCGAGCAGTACTTC.